Following are 22 T cell receptor beta chains from one sample sequenced in a study of cytomegalovirus exposure and HLA in healthy donors. Primers: 60 Vbeta forward and 13 Jbeta reverse. Measured with immunoSEQ multiplex PCR; TCRdb has only the in-frame clones, and not every one. The repertoire includes approximately 150,000 clones, around 80% of them detected once, and 4.5% to 5.5% sits in the top ten. Sequencing used PBMCs. The receptor source for this set is a man in his late teens or twenties in good health and CMV-seronegative.

The chain links TRBV7-8 to TRBJ2-5, with 9 bases that match TRBD2. The CDR3 is 16 amino acids. V trimming: 3 bases; J trimming: 5 bases; junction bases outside the gene matches: 10. Germline V CDR1 and CDR2: SGHVS, FQNEAQ. The chain's CDR3 is CASSLEAAGGHETQYF. The CDR3 nucleotides are TGTGCCAGCAGCTTGGAAGCTGCGGGGGGGCACGAGACCCAGTACTTC.

This chain links TRBV27 with TRBJ2-7, with D uncertain. Per germline, CDR1 MNHEY and CDR2 SMNVEV (reference sequence). Trimming cost V 0 bases and J 2 bases, with 20 bases left between them. CDR3 size: 18 residues. The CDR3 loop reads CASSLSTPFGRFTYEQYF. The DNA for the CDR3 is TGTGCCAGCAGTTTATCGACCCCTTTTGGCAGGTTTACCTACGAGCAGTACTTC.

Turning to this clone: Germline is not matched at one junction end, which may reflect a read error. This chain connects TRBV7-9 to TRBJ2-5, with a tentative D call TRBD2 (5 bases). Germline CDR1 reads SEHNR; CDR2 reads FQNEAQ (reference sequence). The CDR3 covers 14 residues. The CDR3 reads CSSSPIAFGETQYF. The CDR3 coding sequence is TGTTCCAGCAGCCCCATAGCGTTCGGAGAGACCCAGTACTTC.

This clone turned up a few times. The chain couples TRBV5-4 to TRBJ1-2; D perhaps matches TRBD1 (5 bases). V was trimmed by 3 bases and J by 2 bases, leaving 14 bases between them. Germline V CDR1 and CDR2: SGHNT, YYREEE (reference sequence). The CDR3 runs to 15 residues. CDR3 bases: TGTGCCAGCAGCTGGGGCGGGGGAGGAAACTATGGCTACACCTTC. Its protein product is CASSWGGGGNYGYTF.

The gene calls are TRBV7-3 and TRBJ2-1, with 7 bases fitting TRBD2. The trim removed 2 bases at V and 1 base at J, leaving 2 bases unmatched. The CDR3 sequence is 15 residues long. Germline lookup yields CDR1 SGHTA and CDR2 FQGTGA. CDR3 protein: CASSLAGESYNEQFF. Here the CDR3 DNA reads TGTGCCAGCAGCTTAGCGGGAGAGTCCTACAATGAGCAGTTCTTC.

The chain uses TRBV9 and TRBJ2-3, with D perhaps matching TRBD1 (6 bases). Trimming cost V 2 bases and J 0 bases, with 19 bases left between them. The CDR3 totals 18 residues. CDR1 and CDR2 from the germline V gene are SGDLS and YYNGEE. The CDR3 loop is CASSVTPLGQSSTDTQYF. The CDR3 DNA follows: TGTGCCAGCAGCGTCACACCCCTCGGACAGTCTAGCACAGATACGCAGTATTTT.

The chain combines TRBV5-1 with TRBJ1-2, with 9 bases matching TRBD1. The ends lost 4 bases at V and 3 bases at J; junction bases unmatched: 4. This CDR3 is 14 amino acids long. Germline loops: CDR1 SGHRS, CDR2 YFSETQ. CDR3 loop: CASSEGQGDYGYTF. The CDR3 DNA sequence: TGCGCCAGCAGCGAGGGACAGGGCGACTATGGCTACACCTTC.

This chain joins TRBV28 and TRBJ2-7; no reliable D call. The V gene lost 2 bases and the J gene lost 4 bases, with 9 bases spanning the gap. Germline V gene sequence: CDR1 MDHEN, CDR2 SYDVKM. The CDR3 sequence is 13 residues long. CDR3 protein: CASSLGFSYEQYF. The CDR3 coding sequence is TGTGCCAGCAGTTTAGGCTTCAGTTACGAGCAGTACTTC.

The V and J genes are TRBV21-1 and TRBJ2-5; the table's TRBD1 call for D was not verified on the DNA. TRBV21-1 is designated a pseudogene. This CDR3 contains 16 residues. The CDR3 is CASSKGSRDRRVTQYF. CDR3 in DNA: TGTGCCAGCAGCAAAGGTTCCCGGGACAGGCGGGTGACCCAGTACTTC.

The chain carries TRBV5-1 and TRBJ1-5; 7 bases match TRBD1. CDR3 length: 15 residues. Germline V gene lookup returns CDR1 SGHRS and CDR2 YFSETQ. Unmatched junction bases numbered 9, after V lost 4 bases and J lost 5 bases. CDR3 loop: CASSIQPGQHQPQHF. The CDR3 coding sequence is TGCGCCAGCAGCATACAACCGGGACAGCATCAGCCCCAGCATTTT.

This rearrangement joins TRBV4-1 to TRBJ1-2, with TRBD1 matching over 7 bases. The CDR3 length is 14 residues. Germline V CDR1 and CDR2: MGHRA, YSYEKL. Trimming took 1 base from V and 8 from J; bases not matched to a gene: 7. CDR3 nucleotides: TGCGCCAGCAGCCAAGTAGGGACAGCGGCCGGCTACACCTTC. This sequence encodes CASSQVGTAAGYTF.

This chain links TRBV9 with TRBJ2-5, with 9 bases matching TRBD2. This CDR3 contains 16 residues. CDR1 and CDR2 (germline): SGDLS, YYNGEE. The ends lost 2 bases at V and 5 bases at J; junction bases unmatched: 10. In DNA form, the CDR3 reads TGTGCCAGCAGCGTGGGGCAGCGGGAGGCTAGGGAGACCCAGTACTTC. This sequence encodes CASSVGQREARETQYF.

Notes on this clone: A read error may account for a junction end that differs from germline. The chain recombines TRBV7-7 with TRBJ2-5, with 7 bases fitting TRBD2. The CDR3 has 14 amino acids. CDR1 and CDR2 (germline): SSHAT, FNYEAQ (reference sequence). The CDR3 region is CASSLPGGGQTQYF. DNA for the CDR3: TGTGCTAGCAGCTTACCGGGCGGGGGACAGACCCAGTACTTC.

The chain links TRBV4-1 to TRBJ1-1; D not resolved. V gave up 3 bases and J gave up 7 bases, with 15 bases separating them. The germline CDR1 and CDR2 sequences are MGHRA and YSYEKL. The CDR3 extends over 14 amino acids. Here the CDR3 reads CASSHASAADEAFF. CDR3 nucleotides: TGCGCCAGCAGCCACGCCAGCGCAGCCGATGAAGCTTTCTTT.

The chain recombines TRBV10-3 with TRBJ2-3; D perhaps matches TRBD1 (6 bases). With 6 bases removed from V and 1 base from J, the gap between germline ends came to 11 bases. CDR3 length equals 14 residues. Germline CDR1 and CDR2: ENHRY and SYGVKD. The CDR3 bases are TGTGCCATCAGCCCGACAGGCGGCACAGATACGCAGTATTTT. It yields the protein CAISPTGGTDTQYF.

The V and J genes are TRBV7-9 and TRBJ2-1, with D unclear. The germline V and J ends were trimmed by 4 bases and 5 bases, with 18 bases remaining between them. CDR1 is SEHNR and CDR2 is FQNEAQ in the germline V gene (reference sequence). The CDR3 is 16 amino acids. The CDR3, as DNA: TGTGCCAGCAGCTCCCTAAAGAAGAAGCAGGACAATGAGCAGTTCTTC. It translates to CASSSLKKKQDNEQFF.

CDR3 region: CATRRGNEQFF. CDR3 DNA: TGTGCCACTAGGAGGGGAAATGAGCAGTTCTTC. V and J are TRBV25-1 and TRBJ2-1, with TRBD2 as a possible D gene (6 bases). V dropped 10 bases and J dropped 7 bases, with 11 bases sitting between them. Germline assignment: CDR1 MGHDK and CDR2 SYGVNS. The CDR3 is made up of 11 amino acids.

The rearrangement links TRBV19 to TRBJ1-5; tentative D call: TRBD1 (6 bases). The CDR3 consists of 15 residues. CDR1 is LNHDA, CDR2 SQIVND, per germline (reference sequence). The V end lost 3 bases, the J end lost 5 bases, and 14 bases lay between the germline ends. The CDR3 loop reads CASSMGRGVDQPQHF. The DNA of the CDR3 is TGTGCCAGTAGTATGGGCAGGGGCGTGGATCAGCCCCAGCATTTT.

The CDR3 region has the DNA TGTGCCAGCAGCCTGACAGCTTACTATGGCTACACCTTC. This gives the protein CASSLTAYYGYTF. The rearrangement uses TRBV7-9 and TRBJ1-2, with a possible D match to TRBD1 (5 bases). Germline values: CDR1 SEHNR, CDR2 FQNEAQ (reference sequence). The CDR3 loop spans 13 amino acids. Trimming shortened V by 5 bases and J by 3 bases, and 10 bases separated the two germline ends.

This clone was found a few times. The chain recombines TRBV9 with TRBJ2-5, with 14 bases that match TRBD2. The tail of the sequence fits TRBJ2-7 better, so the J call may be wrong. Per the germline V gene, CDR1 is SGDLS and CDR2 is YYNGEE. CDR3 size: 15 residues. CDR3 loop: CASSLGTSGSYEQYF. The CDR3 DNA reads TGTGCCAGCAGCCTAGGGACTAGCGGGAGTTACGAGCAGTACTTC.

The chain employs TRBV4-1 and TRBJ1-1, with D possibly being TRBD1 (6 bases). Between the trimmed V and J ends, which lost 2 bases and 6 bases, there was a span of 13 bases. The CDR3 contains 14 residues. In germline, CDR1 is MGHRA, CDR2 YSYEKL. CDR3 region: CASSQNRGYPEAFF. The CDR3 coding sequence is TGCGCCAGCAGCCAAAATAGGGGGTACCCTGAAGCTTTCTTT.

The chain joins TRBV11-3 to TRBJ2-7, with TRBD1 as a possible D gene (6 bases). Between the trimmed V and J ends, which lost 3 bases and 5 bases, there was a span of 11 bases. The CDR3 spans 13 residues. Germline V CDR1 and CDR2: SGHNT, YENEEA. The CDR3 region has the DNA TGTGCCAGCAGCTTGGCCACAGGGAACGAGCAGTACTTC. Protein product: CASSLATGNEQYF.